This T cell receptor beta chain was profiled in a study of shared clonotypes between healthy human individuals. Across the whole study: The donor pool was made up of two women and a few men aged 18 to 49. Study-wide findings and caveats: Naive subsets usually exceeded memory subsets in estimated richness.

CD45RO negativity and positive selection for CCR7 defined naive CD8 cells, a population that excluded terminally differentiated effector memory CD45RA+ cells. The assay was immunoSEQ multiplex PCR, and TCRdb's table has in-frame clones only and misses some. The sample holds 2 million to 2.5 million clones; under 95% are singletons and the top ten take around 1.7%. As for this clone: Its antigen remains unidentified.

The sequencing sample was made of naive CD8+ T cells from PBMCs. The sequence came from a man aged 18 to 35 in good health. Some clones in this sample may be carry-over from other donors' samples.

The CDR3 nucleotides read TGTGCCAGCAGTTCCCAGGGCCCCATGGTCAATACGCAGTATTTT. It translates to CASSSQGPMVNTQYF. The V call is TRBV6-5, the J call TRBJ2-3; TRBD1 is a possible D gene (5 bases). Looked up from germline, CDR1 is MNHEY and CDR2 is SVGAGI. The CDR3 consists of 15 residues. Trimming cost V 4 bases and J 7 bases, with 18 bases left between them.